This T cell receptor beta chain is drawn from a study of cytomegalovirus exposure and HLA in healthy donors. Study results and caveats: The study carried out a later analysis of TCR beta sequences. It associated approximately 15,000 of them with specific HLA alleles at a false discovery rate of 0.05. Reported results showed that the classifier diagnosed cytomegalovirus status with high specificity and sensitivity. CMV serostatus stood as the only immune exposure information on hand.

Worth noting for this clone: Its specificity is not known.

Amplification used 60 Vbeta primers and 13 Jbeta primers. The method was immunoSEQ multiplex PCR; TCRdb's version includes in-frame clones alone and lacks a portion of them. The sample contains 150,000 or so clones, about 80% of which appear only once. V was trimmed by 3 bases and J by 0 bases, leaving 10 bases between them. CDR3 length: 14 residues. The V gene's germline CDR1 is SGDLS and CDR2 YYNGEE. Sequenced sample: PBMCs. This TCR came from a young man in good health and CMV-seronegative. This chain connects TRBV9 to TRBJ2-7; D not resolved. CDR3 residues: CASSGAESSYEQYF. The CDR3 DNA reads as TGTGCCAGCAGCGGGGCAGAAAGCTCCTACGAGCAGTACTTC.